Shown below are 29 T cell receptor beta chains from a single sample sequenced in a study of cytomegalovirus exposure and HLA in healthy donors. Amplification used 60 Vbeta primers and 13 Jbeta primers. Sequenced by immunoSEQ multiplex PCR; TCRdb stores in-frame clones only, minus some. The table includes about 110,000 clones, 75% detected once. Sequencing used PBMCs. The source of these receptors is a male donor in good health and CMV-seropositive.

The rearrangement links TRBV18 to TRBJ2-7; no clear D gene. This CDR3 region has 12 residues. V lost 3 bases and J lost 3, with 6 bases in between. Germline V lookup: CDR1 KGHSH, CDR2 LQKENI. The DNA for the CDR3 is TGTGCCAGCTCACCGAACGGCTACGAGCAGTACTTC. Amino acids: CASSPNGYEQYF. Complete variable domain (other parts from reference TRBV18 and TRBJ2-7): NAGVMQNPRHLVRRRGQEARLRCSPMKGHSHVYWYRQLPEEGLKFMVYLQKENIIDESGMPKERFSAEFPKEGPSILRIQQVVRGDSAAYFCASSPNGYEQYFGPGTRLTVT.

The rearrangement links TRBV29-1 to TRBJ1-4; the D is unclear. Germline V gene sequence: CDR1 SQVTM, CDR2 ANQGSEA. Between the trimmed V and J ends, which lost 0 bases and 5 bases, there was a span of 10 bases. CDR3 size: 14 residues. CDR3 loop: CSVEDVSGNEKLFF. As DNA, the CDR3 is TGCAGCGTTGAAGACGTTTCCGGGAATGAAAAACTGTTTTTT.

This clone occurred once. This chain uses TRBV28 with TRBJ2-7, with 7 bases identical to TRBD2. The junction had 12 bases not matched to a gene; V was cut back by 5 bases and J by 5 bases. The CDR3 loop spans 15 amino acids. Per the germline V gene, CDR1 is MDHEN and CDR2 is SYDVKM. The CDR3 loop reads CASSPGGRGNHEQYF. The CDR3 nucleotides are TGTGCCAGCAGTCCCGGGGGGAGGGGAAACCACGAGCAGTACTTC.

The chain is built from TRBV6-5 and TRBJ2-5; 8 nucleotides align to TRBD2. The tail of the sequence fits TRBJ2-7 better, so the J call may be wrong. The CDR3 length is 16 residues. Germline V lookup: CDR1 MNHEY, CDR2 SVGAGI. CDR3 amino acids: CASSYLSAGAEYEQYF. As DNA, the CDR3 is TGTGCCAGCAGTTACCTCTCAGCGGGGGCGGAATACGAGCAGTACTTC.

This clone was seen a few times. V usage is TRBV15 and J usage is TRBJ2-7, with 8 nucleotides matching TRBD1. J lost 3 bases, V lost 3 bases, and 7 bases had no gene match. Germline V CDR1 and CDR2: LNHNV, YYDKDF (reference sequence). This CDR3 is built from 15 residues. For the CDR3, the DNA is TGTGCCACCAGCAGGGACAGGGCTTACGACTACGAGCAGTACTTC. Its translation: CATSRDRAYDYEQYF.

DNA of the CDR3: TGCGCCAGCAGCTTGACAGGGGGTCGCGGTGACACCATATATTTT. Translated: CASSLTGGRGDTIYF. The V call is TRBV5-1, the J call TRBJ1-3; 8 bases fit TRBD1. V shed 1 base, J shed 8 bases, and the junction held 8 bases outside the gene matches. Germline V CDR1 and CDR2: SGHRS, YFSETQ. The CDR3 sequence is 15 residues long.

The genes are TRBV27 and TRBJ2-7; possible D gene TRBD1, 5 bases. V lost 3 bases and J 7 bases, leaving 16 bases between the germline ends. Per the germline V gene, CDR1 is MNHEY and CDR2 is SMNVEV (reference sequence). CDR3 size: 14 residues. CDR3 coding DNA: TGTGCCAGCAGTTTCAGGGCTGGGTTGGTGGAGCAGTACTTC. Its protein product is CASSFRAGLVEQYF.

CDR3 region: CASSTTPPHEQYF. As DNA, the CDR3 is TGTGCCAGCAGTACAACCCCACCCCACGAGCAGTACTTC. The chain joins TRBV25-1 to TRBJ2-7; D is undetermined. Trimming stripped 5 bases from V and 5 bases from J, with 13 bases between. The CDR3 is 13 amino acids. In germline, CDR1 is MGHDK, CDR2 SYGVNS.

The chain has TRBV19 and TRBJ1-1; 7 positions match TRBD1. Looked up from germline, CDR1 is LNHDA and CDR2 is SQIVND (reference sequence). The CDR3 consists of 14 residues. Losses at the gene ends were 7 bases for V and 4 bases for J; bases not matched to a gene: 9. The CDR3 coding sequence is TGTGCCAGTAAGCAGACAGGGCGAGTCACTGAAGCTTTCTTT. It specifies CASKQTGRVTEAFF. The full variable domain, in which reference TRBV19 and TRBJ1-1 provide the parts outside the CDR3, is DGGITQSPKYLFRKEGQNVTLSCEQNLNHDAMYWYRQDPGQGLRLIYYSQIVNDFQKGDIAEGYSVSREKKESFPLTVTSAQKNPTAFYLCASKQTGRVTEAFFGQGTRLTVV.

The sample holds one count of this clone. The rearrangement joins TRBV7-3 to TRBJ1-2, with 7 bases identical to TRBD1. CDR1 and CDR2 from the germline V gene are SGHTA and FQGTGA. V lost 3 bases to trimming and J lost 4 bases; unmatched junction nucleotides: 8. The CDR3 runs to 15 residues. In DNA, the CDR3 is TGTGCCAGCAGCTTGGGCCGGGACAGTATCTATGGCTACACCTTC. Protein sequence: CASSLGRDSIYGYTF.

The chain uses TRBV19 and TRBJ1-2; the match to TRBD1 covers 7 bases. In germline, CDR1 is LNHDA, CDR2 SQIVND (reference sequence). Trimming removed 6 bases from V and 4 bases from J; junction bases left unmatched: 14. The length of the CDR3 is 16 residues. The CDR3 protein is CASRRGAPGQFYGYTF. In nucleotides, the CDR3 is TGTGCCAGTAGACGCGGGGCCCCGGGACAGTTCTATGGCTACACCTTC. The full variable domain, its missing parts supplied by reference TRBV19 and TRBJ1-2, is DGGITQSPKYLFRKEGQNVTLSCEQNLNHDAMYWYRQDPGQGLRLIYYSQIVNDFQKGDIAEGYSVSREKKESFPLTVTSAQKNPTAFYLCASRRGAPGQFYGYTFGSGTRLTVV.

The chain uses TRBV2 and TRBJ2-1; 7 nucleotides match TRBD1. Per germline, CDR1 SNHLY and CDR2 FYNNEI. V was pared by 10 bases and J by 4 bases, with 10 bases of the junction left unmatched. This CDR3 region has 14 residues. The chain's CDR3 is CANTPGQTYNEQFF. As DNA, the CDR3 is TGTGCCAACACACCGGGACAGACTTACAATGAGCAGTTCTTC.

This chain uses TRBV14 with TRBJ1-3; a weak D match, TRBD1 (6 bases). The ends were cut back, 4 bases at V and 1 base at J, with 14 bases in the middle. Per germline, CDR1 SGHDN and CDR2 FVKESK. The CDR3 spans 16 residues. CDR3 protein: CASSRGRGSSGNTIYF. As DNA, the CDR3 is TGTGCCAGCAGCCGGGGAAGGGGGTCTTCTGGAAACACCATATATTTT.

The chain carries TRBV5-1 and TRBJ2-7; 11 bases match TRBD1. In germline, CDR1 is SGHRS, CDR2 YFSETQ. Losses at the gene ends were 4 bases for V and 3 bases for J; bases not matched to a gene: 3. The CDR3 is 14 residues long. For the CDR3, the DNA is TGCGCCAGCAGCGTCGGGACAGGGGGCTACGAGCAGTACTTC. This sequence encodes CASSVGTGGYEQYF.

The chain joins TRBV4-1 to TRBJ2-7; D is possibly TRBD2 (6 bases). Deletions cut 0 bases from V and 5 bases from J, with 11 bases between. CDR3 length equals 14 residues. Germline loops: CDR1 MGHRA, CDR2 YSYEKL. The CDR3: CASSQEGTRNEQYF. The CDR3 coding sequence is TGCGCCAGCAGCCAAGAGGGGACTCGAAACGAGCAGTACTTC.

The chain recombines TRBV28 with TRBJ2-7; 7 positions match TRBD1. The CDR3 contains 14 residues. The V gene end was trimmed by 6 bases and the J gene end by 1 base; junction bases not matched to a gene: 6. Germline CDR1 reads MDHEN; CDR2 reads SYDVKM. CDR3 nucleotides: TGTGCCAGCAGCTGGGACAGTTTATCCTACGAGCAGTACTTC. Translating it yields CASSWDSLSYEQYF.

The CDR3 nucleotides read TGTGCCTGGAGTCGTTCGTCGGGGTATGCCGGCTACACCTTC. Amino acids: CAWSRSSGYAGYTF. This sequence joins TRBV30 and TRBJ1-2; no firm D call. The germline V and J ends were trimmed by 2 bases and 8 bases, with 18 bases remaining between them. The CDR3 has 14 amino acids. CDR1 is GTSNPN and CDR2 is SVGIG in the germline V gene (reference sequence).

The chain is built from TRBV4-1 and TRBJ2-3; 9 nucleotides agree with TRBD2. CDR1 and CDR2 (germline): MGHRA, YSYEKL. With 0 bases clipped from V and 6 bases from J, the junction kept 13 bases outside the gene matches. The CDR3 extends over 18 amino acids. The CDR3 loop reads CASSQEWVAGGPRDTQYF. The CDR3 nucleotides are TGCGCCAGCAGCCAAGAGTGGGTGGCGGGGGGGCCTAGGGATACGCAGTATTTT.

The chain employs TRBV29-1 and TRBJ1-1, with D possibly TRBD1 on 6 matching bases. Germline CDR1 reads SQVTM; CDR2 reads ANQGSEA. Trimming removed 8 bases from V and 5 bases from J, with 18 bases in between. This CDR3 is 13 amino acids long. The CDR3 nucleotides read TGCAGCCTATCCGAGGGGGGGAGAACTGAAGCTTTCTTT. As protein: CSLSEGGRTEAFF.

V and J are TRBV21-1 and TRBJ1-5. TRBV21-1 is a listed pseudogene. The CDR3 sequence is 15 residues long. The CDR3 DNA is TGTGCCAGCAGCAAAGGTTGGGGGGGTTGGCAGCCCCAGCATTTT. It encodes CASSKGWGGWQPQHF.

The rearrangement uses TRBV30 and TRBJ2-1; D may be TRBD2 (7 bases). CDR3 size: 11 residues. The germline CDR1 and CDR2 sequences are GTSNPN and SVGIG (reference sequence). Deletions cut 1 base from V and 13 bases from J, with 11 bases between. The chain's CDR3 is CAWSEGGDQFF. The DNA of the CDR3 is TGTGCCTGGAGTGAGGGGGGGGACCAGTTCTTC.

V and J are TRBV7-2 and TRBJ1-1; D may be TRBD1 (5 bases). Germline V CDR1 and CDR2: SGHTA, FQGNSA. V lost 5 bases, J lost 4 bases, and 14 bases lay in between. The CDR3 extends over 14 amino acids. As DNA, the CDR3 is TGTGCCAGCAGCGCTCAGGGAGGGATCACTGAAGCTTTCTTT. This sequence encodes CASSAQGGITEAFF.

This sequence joins TRBV5-6 and TRBJ2-1, with 8 bases lining up with TRBD1. Per the germline V gene, CDR1 is SGHDT and CDR2 is YYEEEE. V dropped 3 bases and J dropped 5; count of bases not matched to a gene: 7. The CDR3 runs to 15 residues. CDR3: CASSSRQGAHNEQFF. The CDR3 region has the DNA TGTGCCAGCAGCTCTCGCCAGGGGGCCCACAATGAGCAGTTCTTC.

The CDR3 spells CASSSGTSGDEQYF. CDR3 sequence (DNA): TGTGCCAGCAGCTCCGGGACTAGCGGGGACGAGCAGTACTTC. The chain carries TRBV7-2 and TRBJ2-7; 13 bases map to TRBD2. With V trimmed by 4 bases and J by 5 bases, 2 bases remained unmatched. This CDR3 has 14 amino acids. Germline V gives CDR1 SGHTA, CDR2 FQGNSA.

V and J are TRBV27 and TRBJ1-3, with a tentative D call TRBD1 (6 bases). V gave up 4 bases and J gave up 4 bases, with 17 bases separating them. Germline V CDR1 and CDR2: MNHEY, SMNVEV (reference sequence). The CDR3 contains 16 residues. The CDR3 spells CASSSIPTGTGNTIYF. For the CDR3, the DNA is TGTGCCAGCAGTTCAATCCCTACAGGGACAGGAAACACCATATATTTT.

This clone was seen a few times. The chain carries TRBV4-3 and TRBJ2-3; 7 bases align to TRBD2. V lost 4 bases and J lost 7; bases outside the gene matches: 14. The germline gives CDR1 LGHNA, CDR2 YSLEER. The CDR3 is 16 residues long. CDR3 sequence: CASSPTTSQGQNTQYF. The CDR3 bases are TGCGCCAGCAGCCCCACGACTAGCCAGGGTCAGAATACGCAGTATTTT.

V and J are TRBV6-5 and TRBJ1-2, with 8 bases matching TRBD1. The V segment lost 0 bases and the J segment 2 bases; nucleotides outside the gene matches: 5. The germline V gene has CDR1 MNHEY and CDR2 SVGAGI. The CDR3 is 16 amino acids. The CDR3 DNA sequence: TGTGCCAGCAGTTACTCGTGGACAGGGAACAACTATGGCTACACCTTC. Its protein product is CASSYSWTGNNYGYTF.

The gene calls are TRBV7-2 and TRBJ1-5, with 7 bases that match TRBD1. CDR1 SGHTA and CDR2 FQGNSA come from the germline V gene. V was pared by 1 base and J by 6 bases, with 9 bases of the junction left unmatched. This CDR3 region has 16 residues. CDR3 protein: CASSLGRGLNGQPQHF. CDR3 coding DNA: TGTGCCAGCAGCTTAGGTAGGGGGCTGAATGGTCAGCCCCAGCATTTT. Full variable domain (missing parts from reference TRBV7-2 and TRBJ1-5): GAGVSQSPSNKVTEKGKDVELRCDPISGHTALYWYRQSLGQGLEFLIYFQGNSAPDKSGLPSDRFSAERTGGSVSTLTIQRTQQEDSAVYLCASSLGRGLNGQPQHFGDGTRLSIL.

The genes are TRBV11-2 and TRBJ1-1; D is perhaps TRBD1 (6 bases). Germline-derived CDR1 and CDR2 are SGHAT and FQNNGV. CDR3 length: 14 residues. Trimming removed 0 bases from V and 4 bases from J, with 9 bases in between. DNA for the CDR3: TGTGCCAGCAGCTTAGAGGGCAGGGGCACTGAAGCTTTCTTT. It codes for CASSLEGRGTEAFF. The full variable domain, in which reference TRBV11-2 and TRBJ1-1 provide the parts outside the CDR3, is EAGVAQSPRYKIIEKRQSVAFWCNPISGHATLYWYQQILGQGPKLLIQFQNNGVVDDSQLPKDRFSAERLKGVDSTLKIQPAKLEDSAVYLCASSLEGRGTEAFFGQGTRLTVV.